These 32 T cell receptor beta chains share one sample of origin, sequenced in a study of cytotoxic CD8 clonotypes in ibrutinib-treated CLL. Generated by immunoSEQ multiplex PCR, the TCRdb table keeps only in-frame clones and is missing some. This table has some 35,000 clones, 65% to 75% appearing once. The material was PBMCs, obtained at disease progression, from a patient treated with ibrutinib. The receptors stem from a human donor with chronic lymphocytic leukemia.

Only a few counts were recorded for this clone. The chain joins TRBV5-1 to TRBJ2-5; TRBD1 matches 7 bases. This CDR3 contains 13 residues. Trimming at V came to 4 bases and at J to 1 base, leaving 1 base not matched to a gene. Germline CDR1 reads SGHRS; CDR2 reads YFSETQ. CDR3 sequence reads: CASSGDSQETQYF. The CDR3 DNA follows: TGCGCCAGCAGCGGGGACAGCCAAGAGACCCAGTACTTC.

In its sample, this clone was seen a few times. This sequence joins TRBV11-2 and TRBJ1-2, with 11 bases matching TRBD1. V trimming: 5 bases; J trimming: 8 bases; junction bases outside the gene matches: 19. Looked up from germline, CDR1 is SGHAT and CDR2 is FQNNGV. The CDR3 spans 18 residues. The CDR3 DNA reads TGTGCCAGCAGCCTTACCGGGACAGGGGGTCCGGTTAGGTTAGGCTACACCTTC. As protein: CASSLTGTGGPVRLGYTF.

The chain recombines TRBV5-4 with TRBJ1-6, with TRBD1 matching over 7 bases. Germline-derived CDR1 and CDR2 are SGHNT and YYREEE (reference sequence). The J segment lost 5 bases and the V segment lost 3 bases, leaving 5 bases of the junction unmatched. CDR3 length equals 15 residues. The CDR3 protein is CASSSGTEDNSPLHF. The CDR3 coding sequence is TGTGCCAGCAGCTCCGGGACAGAAGATAATTCACCCCTCCACTTT.

This chain connects TRBV7-9 to TRBJ1-2; D is ambiguous. The germline V gene has CDR1 SEHNR and CDR2 FQNEAQ (reference sequence). Deletions cut 5 bases from V and 4 bases from J, with 11 bases between. This CDR3 contains 13 residues. Written as DNA, the CDR3 is TGTGCCAGCAGCCTTCACCTGAGCTATGGCTACACCTTC. Translation: CASSLHLSYGYTF. Variable domain in full (rest from reference TRBV7-9 and TRBJ1-2): DTGVSQNPRHKITKRGQNVTFRCDPISEHNRLYWYRQTLGQGPEFLTYFQNEAQLEKSRLLSDRFSAERPKGSFSTLEIQRTEQGDSAMYLCASSLHLSYGYTFGSGTRLTVV.

In its sample, this clone was seen a few times. The chain links TRBV18 to TRBJ2-1; D gene ambiguous. Germline CDR1 and CDR2: KGHSH and LQKENI. CDR3 length: 14 residues. Between the trimmed V and J ends, which lost 5 bases and 4 bases, there was a span of 12 bases. In DNA, the CDR3 is TGTGCCAGCTCAAGCACTCAGGTTTACAATGAGCAGTTCTTC. As protein: CASSSTQVYNEQFF.

The genes are TRBV6-6 and TRBJ2-7, with 7 bases fitting TRBD2. Per the germline V gene, CDR1 is MNHNY and CDR2 is SVGAGI (reference sequence). Trimming at V came to 5 bases and at J to 2 bases, leaving 6 bases not matched to a gene. The CDR3 has 14 residues. This CDR3 is CASSTGGRAYEQYF. The CDR3 DNA follows: TGTGCCAGCAGTACCGGAGGGAGGGCCTACGAGCAGTACTTC.

This clone is categorized as medium-sized (0.01 to 0.1%). The chain carries TRBV10-3 and TRBJ2-2; D remains unclear. CDR3 length: 14 residues. The germline V and J ends were trimmed by 10 bases and 9 bases, with 21 bases remaining between them. Germline V CDR1 and CDR2: ENHRY, SYGVKD. The CDR3 DNA reads as TGTGCCACGACCCCCCTAGACAATCAGCGGGAGCTGTTTTTT. It translates to CATTPLDNQRELFF.

The chain is built from TRBV6-5 and TRBJ2-7; D is possibly TRBD1 or TRBD2 (6 bases each). The CDR3 consists of 16 residues. The V gene lost 0 bases and the J gene lost 4 bases, with 16 bases spanning the gap. Germline V CDR1 and CDR2: MNHEY, SVGAGI. CDR3 in DNA: TGTGCCAGCAGTTACTCGATGGGGGGCTCTCTGTACGAGCAGTACTTC. As protein: CASSYSMGGSLYEQYF.

This chain connects TRBV19 to TRBJ1-1, with 8 bases that match TRBD1. V dropped 1 base and J dropped 6; count of bases not matched to a gene: 7. Germline lookup yields CDR1 LNHDA and CDR2 SQIVND (reference sequence). The CDR3 is 15 residues long. The CDR3 protein is CASSIGGQGTPEAFF. CDR3 nucleotide sequence: TGTGCCAGTAGTATAGGTGGACAGGGCACCCCTGAAGCTTTCTTT.

This clone came up a few times. CDR3 residues: CASSTRTSGQETQYF. DNA of the CDR3: TGTGCCAGTAGTACCCGAACTAGCGGACAAGAGACCCAGTACTTC. The chain employs TRBV19 and TRBJ2-5; 8 bases are shared with TRBD2. The junction had 6 bases not matched to a gene; V was cut back by 4 bases and J by 2 bases. CDR1 LNHDA and CDR2 SQIVND come from the germline V gene (reference sequence). The CDR3 contains 15 residues.

There are a few counts of this clone. A far larger clone is off by one base, so a read error is likely. CDR3 amino acids: CARSSWGSRTGLAGGTTYEQYF. In nucleotides, the CDR3 is TGCGCCCGCAGCTCCTGGGGTAGCCGTACGGGACTAGCGGGGGGGACAACCTACGAGCAGTACTTC. The chain uses TRBV5-1 and TRBJ2-7; 16 bases match TRBD2. Germline lookup yields CDR1 SGHRS and CDR2 YFSETQ. The CDR3 spans 22 residues.

The genes are TRBV6-5 and TRBJ2-3; D possibly uses TRBD1 or TRBD2 (5 bases each). Germline V CDR1 and CDR2: MNHEY, SVGAGI. There are 13 residues in the CDR3. V lost 7 bases and J 1 base, leaving 9 bases between the germline ends. This CDR3 is CASTEGRTDTQYF. DNA of the CDR3: TGTGCCAGCACCGAGGGGCGCACAGATACGCAGTATTTT.

This clone was counted only a few times. This CDR3 reads CASSEALGGRETQYF. CDR3 DNA: TGTGCCAGCAGTGAAGCGCTGGGGGGCCGGGAGACCCAGTACTTC. This chain joins TRBV2 and TRBJ2-5; D assignment may be TRBD1 or TRBD2 (6 bases each). With 0 bases removed from V and 5 bases from J, the gap between germline ends came to 13 bases. Germline CDR1 and CDR2: SNHLY and FYNNEI. CDR3 length: 15 amino acids.

The genes are TRBV11-2 and TRBJ1-2; a possible D gene is TRBD1 (6 bases). The germline V gene encodes CDR1 SGHAT and CDR2 FQNNGV. This CDR3 comprises 8 residues. Trimming stripped 8 bases from V and 13 bases from J, with 8 bases between. CDR3 in amino acids: CASPDSTF. The DNA of the CDR3 is TGTGCCAGCCCGGACAGCACCTTC.

The V and J genes are TRBV7-8 and TRBJ2-7; 8 bases line up with TRBD1. The germline CDR1 and CDR2 sequences are SGHVS and FQNEAQ. V gave up 1 base and J gave up 4 bases; unmatched junction bases: 9. This CDR3 is 16 amino acids long. In DNA, the CDR3 is TGTGCCAGCAGCTTAGTGGGGGGACAGGCATCATACGAGCAGTACTTC. Its protein product is CASSLVGGQASYEQYF. Full variable domain (remainder filled in from reference TRBV7-8 and TRBJ2-7): GAGVSQSPRYKVAKRGQDVALRCDPISGHVSLFWYQQALGQGPEFLTYFQNEAQLDKSGLPSDRFFAERPEGSVSTLKIQRTQQEDSAVYLCASSLVGGQASYEQYFGPGTRLTVT.

This clone showed up just a few times. This sequence joins TRBV13 and TRBJ1-4, with D possibly matching TRBD1 (5 bases). Germline V gene data show CDR1 as PRHDT and CDR2 as FYEKMQ (reference sequence). This CDR3 contains 14 residues. V was cut by 3 bases and J by 4 bases, with 9 bases left in between. CDR3 DNA sequence: TGTGCCAGCAGCTTTGGGGGAGATAATGAAAAACTGTTTTTT. It codes for CASSFGGDNEKLFF.

The chain uses TRBV7-8 and TRBJ2-1; TRBD1 might be the D (6 bases). Germline V gives CDR1 SGHVS, CDR2 FQNEAQ. CDR3 length equals 15 residues. V dropped 2 bases and J dropped 7 bases, with 15 bases sitting between them. CDR3 amino acids: CASSLRAGVGNEQFF. The CDR3 DNA follows: TGTGCCAGCAGCTTACGGGCAGGGGTAGGGAATGAGCAGTTCTTC. Looking up the rest from reference TRBV7-8 and TRBJ2-1 gives the full variable domain: GAGVSQSPRYKVAKRGQDVALRCDPISGHVSLFWYQQALGQGPEFLTYFQNEAQLDKSGLPSDRFFAERPEGSVSTLKIQRTQQEDSAVYLCASSLRAGVGNEQFFGPGTRLTVL.

This clone was picked up a small number of times. The chain couples TRBV7-9 to TRBJ1-3, with D hard to call. CDR1 is SEHNR, CDR2 FQNEAQ, per germline (reference sequence). CDR3 size: 16 residues. With 1 base removed from V and 0 bases from J, the gap between germline ends came to 10 bases. The DNA for the CDR3 is TGTGCCAGCAGCTTAGATCGGGTCGACTCTGGAAACACCATATATTTT. This codes for CASSLDRVDSGNTIYF. The entire variable domain, with the rest obtained from reference TRBV7-9 and TRBJ1-3, is as follows: DTGVSQNPRHKITKRGQNVTFRCDPISEHNRLYWYRQTLGQGPEFLTYFQNEAQLEKSRLLSDRFSAERPKGSFSTLEIQRTEQGDSAMYLCASSLDRVDSGNTIYFGEGSWLTVV.

The V gene is TRBV15, the J gene TRBJ1-6; the match to TRBD1 covers 7 bases. Germline V gene sequence: CDR1 LNHNV, CDR2 YYDKDF (reference sequence). The V segment lost 1 base and the J segment 8 bases; nucleotides outside the gene matches: 2. The CDR3 spans 14 residues. The CDR3 loop is CATSRVQGDSPLHF. The CDR3 region has the DNA TGTGCCACCAGCAGAGTGCAGGGGGATTCACCCCTCCACTTT.

The chain joins TRBV29-1 to TRBJ1-5; tentative D call: TRBD1 (5 bases). The V gene's germline CDR1 is SQVTM and CDR2 ANQGSEA. Trimming shortened V by 4 bases and J by 2 bases, and 15 bases separated the two germline ends. CDR3 length: 15 amino acids. Here the CDR3 DNA reads TGCAGCGTTGGGGAGGGGTTTGAACGCAATCAGCCCCAGCATTTT. This translates into CSVGEGFERNQPQHF.

The chain recombines TRBV10-3 with TRBJ2-6, with 9 nucleotides matching TRBD1. This CDR3 is built from 15 residues. Per germline, CDR1 ENHRY and CDR2 SYGVKD. V shed 9 bases and J 2 bases; nucleotides not matched to a gene: 5. The CDR3 spells CAIQGARTGANVLTF. CDR3 nucleotide sequence: TGTGCCATACAGGGGGCGCGGACTGGGGCCAACGTCCTGACTTTC.

V and J are TRBV5-5 and TRBJ2-7, with 7 bases that match TRBD1. J gave up 4 bases and V 0 bases, and 7 bases lay outside the gene matches. The germline gives CDR1 SGHKS, CDR2 YYEKEE (reference sequence). The CDR3 covers 15 residues. Here the CDR3 DNA reads TGTGCCAGCAGCTTGGCCACAGGGGATTGGTACGAGCAGTACTTC. It is translated as CASSLATGDWYEQYF.

The rearrangement links TRBV5-1 to TRBJ1-1; the D gene is possibly TRBD1 (5 bases). This CDR3 has 15 amino acids. Germline V CDR1 and CDR2: SGHRS, YFSETQ. V was clipped by 0 bases and J by 3 bases, with 12 bases between them. This CDR3 reads CASSLAGTPDTEAFF. As DNA, the CDR3 is TGCGCCAGCAGCTTGGCCGGGACGCCGGACACTGAAGCTTTCTTT.

The rearrangement links TRBV5-1 to TRBJ1-1; maybe TRBD1 (6 bases). Germline lookup yields CDR1 SGHRS and CDR2 YFSETQ. Trimming stripped 1 base from V and 1 base from J, with 11 bases between. The CDR3 is 15 amino acids. CDR3 protein: CASSLLTGKNTEAFF. Written as DNA, the CDR3 is TGCGCCAGCAGCTTGTTAACAGGGAAGAACACTGAAGCTTTCTTT.

The genes are TRBV5-1 and TRBJ2-1; tentative D call: TRBD2 (5 bases). CDR3 length: 15 residues. Per germline, CDR1 SGHRS and CDR2 YFSETQ. Deletions cut 0 bases from V and 5 bases from J, with 12 bases between. CDR3 DNA: TGCGCCAGCAGCTTGGCCGAGGGAGAACACAATGAGCAGTTCTTC. It translates to CASSLAEGEHNEQFF.

This chain links TRBV19 with TRBJ2-3; TRBD2 matches 9 bases. The CDR3 is 14 residues long. CDR1 is LNHDA and CDR2 is SQIVND in the germline V gene (reference sequence). With V trimmed by 7 bases and J by 4 bases, 6 bases remained unmatched. The CDR3 loop is CASTRTSVADTQYF. The CDR3 DNA reads as TGTGCCAGTACACGGACTAGCGTCGCAGATACGCAGTATTTT.

By share of the sample, this clone is large. The chain uses TRBV10-3 and TRBJ1-2; 8 positions agree with TRBD1. The V segment lost 2 bases and the J segment 10 bases; nucleotides outside the gene matches: 6. CDR3 size: 13 residues. Germline CDR1 ENHRY, CDR2 SYGVKD. CDR3 coding DNA: TGTGCCATCAGTGAGCCAGGACAGGGTGACTACACCTTC. This translates into CAISEPGQGDYTF.

V gene TRBV5-6 combines with J gene TRBJ1-1, with 9 positions matching TRBD1. The germline V gene encodes CDR1 SGHDT and CDR2 YYEEEE. The junction had 8 bases not matched to a gene; V was cut back by 4 bases and J by 1 base. This CDR3 comprises 16 residues. In nucleotides, the CDR3 is TGTGCCAGCAGCCAACCCGGGACAGGGAGGAACACTGAAGCTTTCTTT. It codes for CASSQPGTGRNTEAFF.

This clone has just one count. The chain is built from TRBV5-1 and TRBJ1-5, with D possibly being TRBD1 (5 bases). There are 15 residues in the CDR3. Germline CDR1 and CDR2: SGHRS and YFSETQ. V dropped 4 bases and J dropped 8 bases, with 19 bases sitting between them. In nucleotides, the CDR3 is TGCGCCAGCAGCACCGATGGGACCGCTTGGGAGCCCCAGCATTTT. It codes for CASSTDGTAWEPQHF.

J is TRBJ2-7 and V is TRBV29-1, with D possibly matching TRBD1 (6 bases). Per the germline V gene, CDR1 is SQVTM and CDR2 is ANQGSEA. Between the trimmed V and J ends, which lost 6 bases and 2 bases, there was a span of 14 bases. This CDR3 comprises 13 residues. The DNA for the CDR3 is TGCAGCGTCTTGACAGGCCGGGCCTACGAGCAGTACTTC. It codes for CSVLTGRAYEQYF.

As for this clone: The same CDR3 is also encoded by other DNA sequences in this sample. The chain carries TRBV2 and TRBJ1-5; no reliable D call. V was shortened by 3 bases and J by 4 bases, with 10 bases between the two germline ends. In germline, CDR1 is SNHLY, CDR2 FYNNEI. CDR3 length equals 14 residues. This CDR3 is CASSESRGNQPQHF. The CDR3 DNA reads TGTGCCAGCAGTGAGAGTCGGGGTAATCAGCCCCAGCATTTT.

J is TRBJ1-6 and V is TRBV5-1; possible D gene TRBD1, 6 bases. CDR1 and CDR2 (germline): SGHRS, YFSETQ. Trimming shortened V by 5 bases and J by 7 bases, and 7 bases separated the two germline ends. The CDR3 extends over 12 amino acids. As DNA, the CDR3 is TGCGCCAGCAGGGACAGCAATTCACCCCTCCACTTT. It is translated as CASRDSNSPLHF. Combining the CDR3 with reference TRBV5-1 and TRBJ1-6 gives the whole variable domain KAGVTQTPRYLIKTRGQQVTLSCSPISGHRSVSWYQQTPGQGLQFLFEYFSETQRNKGNFPGRFSGRQFSNSRSEMNVSTLELGDSALYLCASRDSNSPLHFGNGTRLTVT.